This TCR beta chain was profiled in a study of post-analysis software for immune sequencing data. Looking at the study overall: Some patients lacked subtype; others had relapsing-remitting, secondary progressive or progressive-relapsing disease.

Study-level results: With F measure, samples from one preparation batch clustered together strongly. Among roughly five TRBV segments more frequent in patients than controls were TRBV5-6, TRBV5-1 and TRBV20-1. Multiple sclerosis patients had significantly lower normalized Chao1 diversity than controls.

In its sample, this clonotype was seen many times. Its specificity is not known. The CDR3 length is 13 residues. From germline, CDR1 is SGHRS and CDR2 YFSETQ. The V end lost 0 bases, the J end lost 2 bases, and 6 bases lay between the germline ends. Researchers reported that TCR beta cDNA libraries carried unique molecular identifiers. The T cell input of roughly 0.85 to 11 million gave a few hundred thousand cDNA molecules. MiXCR was run by TCRdb on the PCR reads, yielding one entry per CDR3 protein. The data contain roughly 800,000 distinct CDR3 sequences, about 27% of them singletons. This chain links TRBV5-1 with TRBJ2-7; possibly TRBD2 for D (5 bases). Input material: blood. This clonotype originated in a girl between 5 and 17 years old with multiple sclerosis. The chain's CDR3 is CASSLEGAYEQYF. The CDR3 DNA follows: TGCGCCAGCAGCTTGGAGGGAGCCTACGAGCAGTACTTC.